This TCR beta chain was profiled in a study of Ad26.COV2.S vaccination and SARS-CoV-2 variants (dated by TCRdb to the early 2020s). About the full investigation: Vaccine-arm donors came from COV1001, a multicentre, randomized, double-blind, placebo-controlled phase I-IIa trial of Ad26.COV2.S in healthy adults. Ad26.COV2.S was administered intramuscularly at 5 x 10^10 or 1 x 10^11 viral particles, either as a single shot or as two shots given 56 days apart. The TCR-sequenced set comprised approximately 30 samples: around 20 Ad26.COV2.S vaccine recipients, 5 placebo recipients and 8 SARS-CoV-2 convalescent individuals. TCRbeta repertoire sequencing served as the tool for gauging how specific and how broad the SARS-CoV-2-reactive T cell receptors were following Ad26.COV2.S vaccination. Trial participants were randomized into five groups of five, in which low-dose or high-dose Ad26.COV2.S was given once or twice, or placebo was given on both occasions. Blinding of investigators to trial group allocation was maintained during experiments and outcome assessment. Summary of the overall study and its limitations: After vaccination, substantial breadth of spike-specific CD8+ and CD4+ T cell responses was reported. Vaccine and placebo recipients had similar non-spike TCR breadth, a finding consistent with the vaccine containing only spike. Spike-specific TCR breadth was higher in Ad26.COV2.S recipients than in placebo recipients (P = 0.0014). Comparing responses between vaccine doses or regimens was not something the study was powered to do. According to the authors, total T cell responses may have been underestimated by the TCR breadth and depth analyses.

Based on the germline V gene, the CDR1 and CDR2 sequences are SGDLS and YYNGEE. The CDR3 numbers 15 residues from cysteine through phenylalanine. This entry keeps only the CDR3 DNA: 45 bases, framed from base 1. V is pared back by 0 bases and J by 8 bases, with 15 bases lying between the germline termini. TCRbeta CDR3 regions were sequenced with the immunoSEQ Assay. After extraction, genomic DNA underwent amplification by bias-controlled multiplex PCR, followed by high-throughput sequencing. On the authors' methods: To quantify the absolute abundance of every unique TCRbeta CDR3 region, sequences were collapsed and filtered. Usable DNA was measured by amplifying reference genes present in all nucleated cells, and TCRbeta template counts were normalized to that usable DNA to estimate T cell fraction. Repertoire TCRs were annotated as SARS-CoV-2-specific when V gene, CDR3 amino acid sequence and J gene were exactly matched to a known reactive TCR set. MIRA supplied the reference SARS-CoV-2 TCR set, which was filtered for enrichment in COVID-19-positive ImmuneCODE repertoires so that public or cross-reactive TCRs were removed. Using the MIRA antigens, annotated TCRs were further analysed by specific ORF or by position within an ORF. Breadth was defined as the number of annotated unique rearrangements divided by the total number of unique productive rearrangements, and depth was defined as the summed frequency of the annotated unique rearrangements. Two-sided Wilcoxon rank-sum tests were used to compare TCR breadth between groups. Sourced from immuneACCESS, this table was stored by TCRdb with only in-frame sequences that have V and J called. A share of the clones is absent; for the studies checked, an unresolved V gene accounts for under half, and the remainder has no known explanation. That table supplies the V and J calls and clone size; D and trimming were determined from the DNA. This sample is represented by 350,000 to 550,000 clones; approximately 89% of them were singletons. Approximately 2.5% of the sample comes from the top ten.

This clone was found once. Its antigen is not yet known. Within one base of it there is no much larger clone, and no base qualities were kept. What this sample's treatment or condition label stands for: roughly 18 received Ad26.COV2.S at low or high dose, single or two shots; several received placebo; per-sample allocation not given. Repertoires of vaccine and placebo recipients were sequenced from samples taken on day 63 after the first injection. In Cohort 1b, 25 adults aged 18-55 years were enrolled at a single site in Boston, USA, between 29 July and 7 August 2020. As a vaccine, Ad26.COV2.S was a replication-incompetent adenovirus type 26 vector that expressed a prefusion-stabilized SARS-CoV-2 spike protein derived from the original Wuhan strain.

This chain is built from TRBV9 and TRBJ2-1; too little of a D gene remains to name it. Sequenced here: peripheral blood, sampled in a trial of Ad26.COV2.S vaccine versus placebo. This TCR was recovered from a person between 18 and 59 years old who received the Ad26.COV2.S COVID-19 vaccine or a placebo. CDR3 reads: CASSVVGDLRYEQFF. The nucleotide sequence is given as TGTGCCAGCAGCGTAGTAGGAGACTTGCGGTATGAGCAGTTCTTC.